The 25 T cell receptor beta chains below all came from one sample that was sequenced in a study of T cell repertoires in cytomegalovirus infection. Each CDR3 protein is one row after TCRdb ran MiXCR on the reads. The data show roughly 600,000 distinct CDR3 sequences, with 20% to 30% seen just once and around 7.6% held by the top ten. The material sequenced was CD8+ T cells from PBMCs. These receptors all come from a human donor in good health (CMV status not recorded). Some clones in this sample may be carry-over from other donors' samples.

This clonotype was picked up a small number of times. This chain connects TRBV28 to TRBJ2-7, with D perhaps assigned TRBD1 or TRBD2 (5 bases each). The length of the CDR3 is 15 residues. V dropped 6 bases and J dropped 1 base, with 16 bases sitting between them. Germline CDR1 is MDHEN and CDR2 is SYDVKM. CDR3 DNA: TGTGCCAGCAGCCCCCAGGGACCGATATCCTACGAGCAGTACGTC. This sequence encodes CASSPQGPISYEQYV.

The sample holds many counts of this clonotype. The chain recombines TRBV12-3 or TRBV12-4 with TRBJ1-1; D not resolved. CDR3 length equals 13 residues. V lost 4 bases to trimming and J lost 6 bases, with 12 bases between them. CDR3 loop: CASSSGPGPEAFF. The CDR3 region has the DNA TGTGCCAGCAGTTCTGGGCCAGGACCTGAAGCTTTCTTT.

This clonotype was recorded many times. The V call is TRBV7-8, the J call TRBJ1-1; D is undetermined. The V and J ends lost 2 bases and 6 bases respectively, with 19 bases between them. CDR1 SGHVS and CDR2 FQNEAQ come from the germline V gene. CDR3 length: 16 amino acids. The CDR3 region is CASSLYSSSVISEAFF. The CDR3 bases are TGTGCCAGCAGCTTATATAGCAGTAGCGTAATCTCTGAAGCTTTCTTT.

This clonotype appeared a few times. This chain links TRBV4-1 with TRBJ1-1, with TRBD1 matching over 7 bases. The CDR3 is 13 amino acids. V trimming: 8 bases; J trimming: 5 bases; junction bases outside the gene matches: 8. In germline, CDR1 is MGHRA, CDR2 YSYEKL. CDR3 sequence (DNA): TGCGCCAGCTCCCGACAGGGTTGGACTGAAGCTTTCTTT. The encoded protein is CASSRQGWTEAFF.

J is TRBJ2-5 and V is TRBV28; TRBD1 agrees at 10 bases. The CDR3 consists of 16 residues. With V trimmed by 7 bases and J by 5 bases, 13 bases remained unmatched. Germline CDR1 reads MDHEN; CDR2 reads SYDVKM. DNA for the CDR3: TGTGCCAGCAATGACAGGGGGCGCATCCAAGGGGAGACCCAGTACTTC. It encodes CASNDRGRIQGETQYF.

In this sample, this clonotype turned up a few times. The rearrangement joins TRBV20-1 to TRBJ2-1; TRBD2 matches at 7 bases. V lost 0 bases and J lost 4; bases outside the gene matches: 21. The CDR3 consists of 20 residues. CDR1 and CDR2 from the germline V gene are DFQATT and SNEGSKA (reference sequence). The CDR3 reads CSARDLAENTRDGGYNEQFF. CDR3 coding DNA: TGCAGTGCTAGAGATCTCGCGGAAAACACCAGGGACGGGGGGTACAATGAGCAGTTCTTC.

The table lists this clonotype with many counts. The chain uses TRBV6-5 and TRBJ2-1, with 13 positions matching TRBD2. The CDR3 has 16 residues. With 6 bases clipped from V and 4 bases from J, the junction kept 6 bases outside the gene matches. The germline gives CDR1 MNHEY, CDR2 SVGAGI. CDR3 in amino acids: CASRRTSGGPYNEQFF. CDR3 bases: TGTGCCAGCAGAAGGACTAGCGGGGGACCTTACAATGAGCAGTTCTTC.

Concerning this clonotype itself: Just one base apart from a much larger clone, this may be a read error. The chain carries TRBV7-8 and TRBJ2-3, with 10 bases identical to TRBD1. CDR1 is SGHVS, CDR2 FQNEAQ, per germline. The CDR3 spans 15 residues. V lost 4 bases, J lost 3 bases, and 4 bases stayed unmatched. CDR3 in amino acids: CASSYPGQGTDTQYF. DNA of the CDR3: TGTGCCAGCAGCTATCCGGGACAGGGGACAGATACGCAGTATTTT.

Of note for this clonotype: One junction end disagrees with the germline gene, perhaps due to a read error. The chain carries TRBV27 and TRBJ1-1; D is unresolved. Germline V gene lookup returns CDR1 MNHEY and CDR2 SMNVEV (reference sequence). The CDR3 totals 11 residues. The CDR3 protein is CPSSWGTEAFF. DNA for the CDR3: TGTCCCAGCAGTTGGGGAACTGAAGCTTTCTTT.

This sequence joins TRBV19 and TRBJ2-5; D might be TRBD2 (6 bases). Germline V gives CDR1 LNHDA, CDR2 SQIVND (reference sequence). This CDR3 is 13 amino acids long. The V and J ends lost 5 bases and 3 bases respectively, with 10 bases between them. CDR3 sequence: CASSSSVEETQYF. CDR3 coding DNA: TGTGCCAGTAGTTCTAGCGTCGAAGAGACCCAGTACTTC.

This clonotype occurred a few times. The J gene is TRBJ1-1, the V gene TRBV12-5; D perhaps matches TRBD1 (6 bases). The CDR3 is 11 amino acids. Germline-derived CDR1 and CDR2 are LGHNT and FRNRAP. With 5 bases removed from V and 8 bases from J, the gap between germline ends came to 9 bases. The DNA for the CDR3 is TGTGCTAGTGGTGTAAGGGGGGAAGCTTTCTTT. Its protein product is CASGVRGEAFF.

In this sample, this clonotype turned up a few times. The chain carries TRBV7-9 and TRBJ2-1; 11 bases are shared with TRBD2. Trimming cost V 4 bases and J 0 bases; bases outside gene matches: 5. The CDR3 length is 17 residues. CDR1 SEHNR and CDR2 FQNEAQ come from the germline V gene (reference sequence). The CDR3 nucleotides read TGTGCCAGCAGCTCAGGACTAGCGGGCCTCTCCTACAATGAGCAGTTCTTC. As protein: CASSSGLAGLSYNEQFF.

The chain combines TRBV28 with TRBJ1-6; a weak D match, TRBD1 (5 bases). The germline gives CDR1 MDHEN, CDR2 SYDVKM. There are 14 residues in the CDR3. The V end was cut by 3 bases, the J end by 7 bases, with 10 bases between. For the CDR3, the DNA is TGTGCCAGCAGTTTTTGGGGCAGAAATTCACCCCTCCACTTT. Protein product: CASSFWGRNSPLHF.

This clonotype was recorded a few times. The chain employs TRBV28 and TRBJ1-5; D is ambiguous. The germline V and J ends were trimmed by 7 bases and 6 bases, with 19 bases remaining between them. Germline loops: CDR1 MDHEN, CDR2 SYDVKM. The CDR3 is 15 residues long. CDR3 coding DNA: TGTGCCAGCACTCCTTGGGCCATCTTGAGTCAGCCCCAGCATTTT. Amino acid sequence: CASTPWAILSQPQHF.

This clonotype was counted only a few times. The chain is built from TRBV10-3 and TRBJ2-1, with a possible D match to TRBD2 (7 bases). The V gene lost 0 bases and the J gene lost 0 bases, with 15 bases spanning the gap. The CDR3 totals 18 residues. The germline gives CDR1 ENHRY, CDR2 SYGVKD. This CDR3 reads CAISESLRGPSSYNEQFF. The CDR3 bases are TGTGCCATCAGTGAGTCACTGCGGGGGCCTAGCTCCTACAATGAGCAGTTCTTC.

This clonotype turned up a few times. In DNA, the CDR3 is TGTGCCAGCATAGGGGGGCGGAACACTGAAGCTTTCTTT. The encoded protein is CASIGGRNTEAFF. The V and J genes are TRBV6-5 and TRBJ1-1, with D perhaps TRBD1 (6 bases). The CDR3 has 13 residues. Trimming removed 7 bases at V and 1 base at J, with 10 bases between. Germline loops: CDR1 MNHEY, CDR2 SVGAGI.

The V gene is TRBV27, the J gene TRBJ2-1; 7 bases match TRBD2. Germline CDR1 is MNHEY and CDR2 is SMNVEV (reference sequence). The CDR3 spans 14 residues. With 1 base clipped from V and 6 bases from J, the junction kept 3 bases outside the gene matches. CDR3: CASSLFTGGNEQFF. CDR3 bases: TGTGCCAGCAGTTTATTTACGGGGGGCAATGAGCAGTTCTTC.

The chain joins TRBV20-1 to TRBJ1-2; possible D gene TRBD1, 5 bases. Trimming took off 4 bases at V and 9 bases at J, with 15 bases between the two ends. The CDR3 consists of 12 residues. The V gene's germline CDR1 is DFQATT and CDR2 SNEGSKA (reference sequence). DNA of the CDR3: TGCAGTGCTATGAATGGGGACGAGAGCTACACCTTC. Residues: CSAMNGDESYTF.

The rearrangement joins TRBV6-6 to TRBJ2-1; 8 nucleotides line up with TRBD2. Germline V gene lookup returns CDR1 MNHNY and CDR2 SVGAGI (reference sequence). The V and J ends lost 2 bases and 8 bases, in that order; junction bases with no gene match: 8. The CDR3 totals 15 residues. CDR3 protein: CASSYTSGLQYEQFF. The CDR3 region has the DNA TGTGCCAGCAGTTACACTAGCGGCCTTCAGTATGAGCAGTTCTTC.

CDR3 residues: CASSLGSLGVDTEAFF. CDR3 nucleotide sequence: TGTGCCAGCAGCCTCGGGTCTTTAGGTGTGGACACTGAAGCTTTCTTT. The chain uses TRBV14 and TRBJ1-1; D call uncertain. The CDR3 totals 16 residues. CDR1 and CDR2 from the germline V gene are SGHDN and FVKESK. Trimming removed 4 bases at V and 3 bases at J, with 18 bases between.

This chain uses TRBV6-2 or TRBV6-3 with TRBJ2-5; TRBD1 is a possible D gene (6 bases). V lost 2 bases and J lost 5, with 12 bases in between. The CDR3 covers 14 residues. Looked up from germline, CDR1 is MNHEY and CDR2 is SVGEGT. The CDR3: CASSYLGTLETQYF. CDR3 nucleotides: TGTGCCAGCAGTTACCTCGGGACATTGGAGACCCAGTACTTC.

This clonotype turned up a few times. This sequence joins TRBV13 and TRBJ1-2, with D possibly TRBD1 on 5 matching bases. Germline CDR1 PRHDT, CDR2 FYEKMQ (reference sequence). This CDR3 is 14 amino acids long. Trimming stripped 4 bases from V and 4 bases from J, with 13 bases between. Here the CDR3 reads CASSSLQGVYGYTF. CDR3 nucleotide sequence: TGTGCCAGCAGCTCCCTCCAGGGAGTCTATGGCTACACCTTC.

The sample holds many counts of this clonotype. The chain joins TRBV6-2 or TRBV6-3 to TRBJ2-5, with TRBD1 matching over 7 bases. This CDR3 region has 14 residues. The germline V gene encodes CDR1 MNHEY and CDR2 SVGEGT. Unmatched junction bases numbered 2, after V lost 4 bases and J lost 0 bases. The CDR3 sequence: CASSSDRYQETQYF. The DNA for the CDR3 is TGTGCCAGCAGTTCGGACAGGTACCAAGAGACCCAGTACTTC.

This clonotype was seen at least ten times. The V call is TRBV7-6, the J call TRBJ1-1; the match to TRBD1 covers 9 bases. V lost 1 base, J lost 1 base, and 22 bases stayed unmatched. CDR1 is SGHVS and CDR2 is FNYEAQ in the germline V gene. This CDR3 has 22 amino acids. CDR3 loop: CASSLDRWSPGDRVWKNTEAFF. CDR3 sequence (DNA): TGTGCCAGCAGCTTAGATAGGTGGTCCCCGGGGGACAGGGTCTGGAAGAACACTGAAGCTTTCTTT.

This clonotype occurred many times. The chain joins TRBV5-6 to TRBJ1-2; 7 positions agree with TRBD1. The CDR3 contains 18 residues. J gave up 1 base and V 2 bases, and 14 bases lay outside the gene matches. Germline assignment: CDR1 SGHDT and CDR2 YYEEEE. CDR3 DNA: TGTGCCAGCAGCTTCCGGGACAGTCGCGGAGCTCTTAACTATGGCTACACCTTC. It translates to CASSFRDSRGALNYGYTF. The full variable domain, completed using reference TRBV5-6 and TRBJ1-2, is DAGVTQSPTHLIKTRGQQVTLRCSPKSGHDTVSWYQQALGQGPQFIFQYYEEEERQRGNFPDRFSGHQFPNYSSELNVNALLLGDSALYLCASSFRDSRGALNYGYTFGSGTRLTVV.